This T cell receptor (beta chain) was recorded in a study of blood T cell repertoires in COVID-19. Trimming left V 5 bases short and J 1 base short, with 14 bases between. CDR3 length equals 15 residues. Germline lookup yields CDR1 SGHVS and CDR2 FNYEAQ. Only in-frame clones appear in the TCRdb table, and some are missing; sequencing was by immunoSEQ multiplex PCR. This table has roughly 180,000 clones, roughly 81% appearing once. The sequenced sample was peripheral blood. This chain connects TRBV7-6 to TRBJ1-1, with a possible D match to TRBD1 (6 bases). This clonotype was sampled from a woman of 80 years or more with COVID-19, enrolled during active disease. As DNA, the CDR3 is TGTGCCAGCAGCCAAACAGGGATCGGGAACACTGAAGCTTTCTTT. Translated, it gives CASSQTGIGNTEAFF.